This entry is about one T cell receptor (beta chain). Clones were sequenced by immunoSEQ multiplex PCR, and TCRdb holds only the in-frame ones, with some missing. The data hold over 10,000 clones, with roughly three quarters observed a single time. The V gene end was trimmed by 4 bases and the J gene end by 4 bases; junction bases not matched to a gene: 11. The CDR3 sequence is 16 residues long. The germline V gene has CDR1 MNHEY and CDR2 SVGAGI. The data were taken from a study of somatic mutations in cytotoxic T cells in rheumatoid arthritis. The receptor comes from a man aged 50 or older in good health. Sequenced material: CD8+ T cells sorted from blood. The chain links TRBV6-5 to TRBJ1-1, with 8 bases identical to TRBD1. The CDR3 reads CASSFGWGQDGTEAFF. CDR3 coding DNA: TGTGCCAGCAGTTTCGGGTGGGGACAGGATGGCACTGAAGCTTTCTTT.